This T cell receptor (beta chain) was sequenced during a study of T cells in Graves' hyperthyroidism and ophthalmopathy. The study's findings and limits: In blood, most of the thyroid clonotypes expanded above 0.001 were also present.

Ten or more counts support this clonotype. No antigen is known for it. This CDR3 region has 13 residues. With 6 bases clipped from V and 6 bases from J, the junction kept 4 bases outside the gene matches. The investigators amplified TCR beta CDR3 regions from RNA transcripts. RT-PCR in the first round (using the HTBI primer set) targeted the TCR CDR3. Using its own MiXCR run on the multiplex PCR reads, TCRdb lists one record per CDR3 protein. The sample records a few hundred thousand distinct CDR3 sequences, less than 25% being singletons. Sequenced sample: blood. The receptor was derived from a man younger than 35 with Graves' hyperthyroidism. The chain joins TRBV12-3 or TRBV12-4 to TRBJ1-2, with 10 nucleotides matching TRBD1. The CDR3 DNA reads as TGTGCCAGCAGGCAGACAGGGGGCCATGGCTACACCTTC. It yields the protein CASRQTGGHGYTF.